This T cell receptor beta chain was identified in a study of T cells after yellow fever vaccination. General observations from the study: Within FACS-sorted repertoires, abundant clonotypes contaminating from the bulk population could be present. Of the clonotypes, a small share occurred in both CD4 and CD8 compartments.

TCRdb reanalysed the 5' RACE reads using MiXCR and keeps one entry per CDR3 protein. Counted here are a few hundred thousand distinct CDR3 sequences, around 6.8% occurring once; the ten biggest clones make up over 15%. This clonotype came up many times. Its antigen is not identified. Per germline, CDR1 DFQATT and CDR2 SNEGSKA (reference sequence). The V and J ends lost 6 bases and 5 bases respectively, with 13 bases between them. The CDR3 is 12 amino acids. The origin of this receptor is a man between 18 and 35 years old who received the YFV17D yellow fever vaccine. V usage is TRBV20-1 and J usage is TRBJ1-2, with D tentatively TRBD1 (5 bases). The sample here was PBMCs, taken roughly seven weeks after the first yellow fever vaccination. CDR3 coding DNA: TGCAGTGCGCCGTACAGGTTTTATGGCTACACCTTC. Protein product: CSAPYRFYGYTF.